This T cell receptor (beta chain) was sequenced during a study of blood T cells in healthy people across ages. This clonotype was counted only a few times. The CDR3 contains 13 residues. Using a J-beta primer mix together with a sample-barcoded 5' primer, a second PCR was run for about 6 to 11 cycles. TCRdb fed the 5' RACE reads into MiXCR, producing one record per CDR3 protein. The sample holds 1 million to 1.2 million distinct CDR3 sequences, more than 30% seen once. RNA extraction gave at least 5.5 micrograms of total RNA per sample. The TCR originated in a man aged 18 to 30 in good health. Sequencing was carried out using blood. The chain recombines TRBV12-3 or TRBV12-4 with TRBJ2-5; D is ambiguous. The J call is in doubt because the DNA end fits TRBJ2-7 better. CDR3 in amino acids: CASSASVASEQYF. The DNA of the CDR3 is TGTGCCAGCAGCGCCTCGGTCGCCAGCGAGCAGTACTTC.